This entry lists 21 T cell receptor beta chains sequenced from one sample in a study of cytotoxic CD8 clonotypes in ibrutinib-treated CLL. Repertoires were generated with immunoSEQ multiplex PCR, while TCRdb's copy carries only in-frame clones and drops some. The sample has 250,000 or so clones, 70% seen once. The source was PBMCs, collected after 24 months of ibrutinib treatment. Receptors originate from a human donor with chronic lymphocytic leukemia.

J is TRBJ2-1 and V is TRBV6-5, with 12 bases that match TRBD2. The ends lost 2 bases at V and 11 bases at J; junction bases unmatched: 10. The CDR3 sequence is 16 residues long. Germline V CDR1 and CDR2: MNHEY, SVGAGI. CDR3 DNA sequence: TGTGCCAGCAGTTACCCCTCGACTAGCGGGAGCGGGAAGCAGTTCTTC. It translates to CASSYPSTSGSGKQFF.

The chain uses TRBV19 and TRBJ1-2; weak D call: TRBD1 (5 bases). CDR3 size: 13 residues. V dropped 6 bases and J dropped 7 bases, with 15 bases sitting between them. Germline assignment: CDR1 LNHDA and CDR2 SQIVND (reference sequence). Here the CDR3 reads CASSHSRDFGYTF. As DNA, the CDR3 is TGTGCCAGTAGCCACTCCCGGGACTTTGGCTACACCTTC.

The V call is TRBV9, the J call TRBJ2-1; D gene unclear. This CDR3 has 13 amino acids. Between the trimmed V and J ends, which lost 7 bases and 0 bases, there was a span of 8 bases. From germline, CDR1 is SGDLS and CDR2 YYNGEE. This CDR3 reads CASGKSSYNEQFF. The CDR3 DNA is TGTGCCAGCGGGAAGTCCTCCTACAATGAGCAGTTCTTC.

This clone turned up a few times. The gene calls are TRBV5-6 and TRBJ2-1; D is unclear. The CDR3 length is 11 residues. V dropped 3 bases and J dropped 7 bases, with 5 bases sitting between them. Germline V gene sequence: CDR1 SGHDT, CDR2 YYEEEE. The CDR3 loop is CASSYANEQFF. The CDR3 DNA reads as TGTGCCAGCAGCTACGCTAATGAGCAGTTCTTC. The complete variable domain, with remaining parts taken from reference TRBV5-6 and TRBJ2-1, reads DAGVTQSPTHLIKTRGQQVTLRCSPKSGHDTVSWYQQALGQGPQFIFQYYEEEERQRGNFPDRFSGHQFPNYSSELNVNALLLGDSALYLCASSYANEQFFGPGTRLTVL.

This clone was detected only a few times. The V gene is TRBV19, the J gene TRBJ2-5; 11 bases match TRBD1. CDR1 LNHDA and CDR2 SQIVND come from the germline V gene (reference sequence). Trimming at V came to 2 bases and at J to 5 bases, leaving 7 bases not matched to a gene. The length of the CDR3 is 16 residues. The CDR3 is CASSISGQGAHETQYF. The CDR3, as DNA: TGTGCCAGTAGTATATCCGGACAGGGGGCCCATGAGACCCAGTACTTC.

The chain carries TRBV28 and TRBJ2-7; TRBD2 matches 13 bases. With V trimmed by 6 bases and J by 6 bases, 8 bases remained unmatched. The CDR3 runs 15 residues. The V gene's germline CDR1 is MDHEN and CDR2 SYDVKM. The CDR3, as DNA: TGTGCCAGCAGCCCTCCGGGACTAGCGGGAAGCGAGCAGTACTTC. Translation gives CASSPPGLAGSEQYF.

The rearrangement links TRBV29-1 to TRBJ2-2; no firm D call. Deletions cut 5 bases from V and 4 bases from J, with 8 bases between. The CDR3 is 12 residues long. CDR1 is SQVTM and CDR2 is ANQGSEA in the germline V gene. The CDR3 DNA sequence: TGCAGCGTTTCGACTGCCACCGGGGAGCTGTTTTTT. Translating gives CSVSTATGELFF.

The chain carries TRBV6-5 and TRBJ1-4, with D uncertain. This CDR3 has 14 residues. Germline lookup yields CDR1 MNHEY and CDR2 SVGAGI. Deletions cut 4 bases from V and 0 bases from J, with 6 bases between. CDR3 sequence (DNA): TGTGCCAGCAGTTTAACTGCAACTAATGAAAAACTGTTTTTT. It specifies CASSLTATNEKLFF.

This clone was seen a single time. The V gene is TRBV7-8, the J gene TRBJ1-1, with 11 positions matching TRBD1. The CDR3 loop spans 15 amino acids. Germline values: CDR1 SGHVS, CDR2 FQNEAQ. Trimming cost V 6 bases and J 8 bases; bases outside gene matches: 11. The CDR3 loop reads CASRTDRGRTSEAFF. Here the CDR3 DNA reads TGTGCCAGCAGAACGGACAGGGGGCGGACCTCGGAAGCTTTCTTT.

The V gene is TRBV14, the J gene TRBJ2-1; D uncertain. The CDR3 runs to 17 residues. Trimming left V 3 bases short and J 5 bases short, with 20 bases between. Germline CDR1 and CDR2: SGHDN and FVKESK. CDR3 residues: CASSHFRTPTVDNEQFF. The CDR3 DNA sequence: TGTGCCAGCAGCCATTTTAGGACCCCGACGGTCGACAATGAGCAGTTCTTC.

This chain connects TRBV29-1 to TRBJ2-4; D unresolved. This CDR3 region has 9 residues. Germline V gene sequence: CDR1 SQVTM, CDR2 ANQGSEA. With 4 bases removed from V and 15 bases from J, the gap between germline ends came to 10 bases. In DNA, the CDR3 is TGCAGCGTTGTAGGTAGAGGGTACTTC. Translating gives CSVVGRGYF.

This clone was observed once. This chain connects TRBV6-5 to TRBJ2-3; D might be TRBD2 (6 bases). CDR3 size: 14 residues. Trimming removed 7 bases from V and 2 bases from J, with 13 bases in between. CDR1 is MNHEY, CDR2 SVGAGI, per germline. The CDR3 is CASNLRGNTDTQYF. Here the CDR3 DNA reads TGTGCCAGCAATCTCCGGGGGAACACAGATACGCAGTATTTT.

The V and J genes are TRBV6-1 and TRBJ2-3; tentative D call: TRBD1 (6 bases). This CDR3 is built from 14 residues. The germline V gene encodes CDR1 MNHNS and CDR2 SASEGT. V lost 6 bases and J lost 0, with 10 bases in between. The CDR3 loop is CASREGESTDTQYF. The CDR3 DNA is TGTGCCAGCAGAGAGGGGGAGAGCACAGATACGCAGTATTTT.

The chain combines TRBV2 with TRBJ2-7; the D is unclear. CDR3 size: 13 residues. V lost 7 bases to trimming and J lost 9 bases, with 19 bases between them. The germline V gene encodes CDR1 SNHLY and CDR2 FYNNEI. The CDR3 DNA is TGTGCCAGCAATCCGGGCCCGCTCTCCGGGCAGTACTTC. Residues: CASNPGPLSGQYF.

A few counts support this clone. This rearrangement joins TRBV28 to TRBJ1-5; 10 bases match TRBD1. The CDR3 extends over 16 amino acids. Germline CDR1 is MDHEN and CDR2 is SYDVKM. After removal of 7 bases from V and 4 bases from J, the junction contained 10 bases not matched to a gene. The CDR3 spells CASIPPPGQGNQPQHF. The CDR3, as DNA: TGTGCCAGCATTCCCCCGCCGGGACAGGGGAATCAGCCCCAGCATTTT.

This clone came up a few times. V and J are TRBV18 and TRBJ1-1; TRBD1 matches at 7 bases. V lost 5 bases, J lost 7 bases, and 4 bases stayed unmatched. Germline V gene lookup returns CDR1 KGHSH and CDR2 LQKENI. CDR3 length equals 12 residues. DNA for the CDR3: TGTGCCAGCTCAGAAGGGGGCGGTGAAGCTTTCTTT. Protein product: CASSEGGGEAFF.

The chain couples TRBV9 to TRBJ1-4; 10 bases map to TRBD1. Germline values: CDR1 SGDLS, CDR2 YYNGEE. The V and J ends lost 4 bases and 6 bases, in that order; junction bases with no gene match: 12. The CDR3 covers 17 residues. CDR3: CASSPGGAGTGDEKLFF. The CDR3 DNA sequence: TGTGCCAGCAGCCCAGGGGGGGCCGGGACAGGGGATGAAAAACTGTTTTTT.

This clone was detected a few times. The chain links TRBV5-1 to TRBJ1-2; 7 bases are shared with TRBD1. The ends lost 5 bases at V and 4 bases at J; junction bases unmatched: 5. CDR3 length: 13 amino acids. Germline lookup yields CDR1 SGHRS and CDR2 YFSETQ. The CDR3, as DNA: TGCGCCAGCAGTTGGGACAGTAGCTATGGCTACACCTTC. Translation gives CASSWDSSYGYTF.

V usage is TRBV7-6 and J usage is TRBJ2-7; maybe TRBD1 (6 bases). V was cut by 1 base and J by 2 bases, with 12 bases left in between. CDR3 length: 15 amino acids. Germline V lookup: CDR1 SGHVS, CDR2 FNYEAQ. Here the CDR3 reads CASSLEQGIAYEQYF. The CDR3 DNA is TGTGCCAGCAGCTTAGAACAGGGAATAGCCTACGAGCAGTACTTC.

The chain employs TRBV5-8 and TRBJ2-1, with D uncertain. The CDR3 consists of 14 residues. The germline CDR1 and CDR2 sequences are SGHTS and YDEGEE. V dropped 0 bases and J dropped 6 bases, with 10 bases sitting between them. CDR3 residues: CASSLDENSNEQFF. DNA for the CDR3: TGTGCCAGCAGCTTGGACGAGAATTCCAATGAGCAGTTCTTC.

The V and J genes are TRBV29-1 and TRBJ2-5, with TRBD1 identical over 7 bases. This CDR3 contains 14 residues. Germline-derived CDR1 and CDR2 are SQVTM and ANQGSEA. Trimming at V came to 1 base and at J to 5 bases, leaving 7 bases not matched to a gene. The CDR3 DNA is TGCAGCGTTGAAGTACAGGGGTGGTCGGAGACCCAGTACTTC. This sequence encodes CSVEVQGWSETQYF.